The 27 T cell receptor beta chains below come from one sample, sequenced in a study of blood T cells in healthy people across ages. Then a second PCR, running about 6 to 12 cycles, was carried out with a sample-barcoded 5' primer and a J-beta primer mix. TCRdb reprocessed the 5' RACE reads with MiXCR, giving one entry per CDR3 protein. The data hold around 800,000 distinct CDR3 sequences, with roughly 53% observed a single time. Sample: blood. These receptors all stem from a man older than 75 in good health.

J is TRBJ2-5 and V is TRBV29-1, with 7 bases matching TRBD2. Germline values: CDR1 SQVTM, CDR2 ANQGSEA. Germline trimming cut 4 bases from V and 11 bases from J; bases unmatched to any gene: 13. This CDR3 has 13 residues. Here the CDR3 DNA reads TGCAGCGTTGGGAAGCGGGAAGGCTATGAGCAGTACTTC. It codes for CSVGKREGYEQYF. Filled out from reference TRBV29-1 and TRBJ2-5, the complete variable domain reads SAVISQKPSRDICQRGTSLTIQCQVDSQVTMMFWYRQQPGQSLTLIATANQGSEATYESGFVIDKFPISRPNLTFSTLTVSNMSPEDSSIYLCSVGKREGYEQYFGPGTRLLVL.

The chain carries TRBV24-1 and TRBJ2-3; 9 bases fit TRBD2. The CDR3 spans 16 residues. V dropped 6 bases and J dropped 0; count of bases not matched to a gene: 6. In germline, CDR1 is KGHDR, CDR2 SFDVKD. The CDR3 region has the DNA TGTGCCACCAGTAGGACTAGCGCTGAGAGCACAGATACGCAGTATTTT. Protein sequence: CATSRTSAESTDTQYF.

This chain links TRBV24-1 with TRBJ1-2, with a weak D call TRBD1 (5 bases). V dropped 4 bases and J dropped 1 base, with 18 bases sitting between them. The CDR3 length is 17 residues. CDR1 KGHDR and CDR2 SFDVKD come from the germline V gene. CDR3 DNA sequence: TGTGCCACCAGTGACTATGCCCAGGGATCGGGTAACTATGGCTACACCTTC. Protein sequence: CATSDYAQGSGNYGYTF.

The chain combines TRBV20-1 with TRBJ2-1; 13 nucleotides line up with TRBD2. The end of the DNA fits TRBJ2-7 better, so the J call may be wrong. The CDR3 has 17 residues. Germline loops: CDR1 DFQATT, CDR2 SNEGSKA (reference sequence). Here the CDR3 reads CSAGGAGLAGSYYEQYF. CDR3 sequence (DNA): TGCAGTGCGGGTGGAGCGGGACTAGCGGGATCCTACTACGAGCAGTACTTC.

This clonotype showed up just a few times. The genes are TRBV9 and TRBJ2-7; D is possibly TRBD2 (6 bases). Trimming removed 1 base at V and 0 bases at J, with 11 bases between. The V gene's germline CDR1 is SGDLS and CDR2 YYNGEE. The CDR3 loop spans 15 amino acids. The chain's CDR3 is CASSVNWDSSYEQYF. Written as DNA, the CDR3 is TGTGCCAGCAGCGTAAATTGGGACTCCTCCTACGAGCAGTACTTC.

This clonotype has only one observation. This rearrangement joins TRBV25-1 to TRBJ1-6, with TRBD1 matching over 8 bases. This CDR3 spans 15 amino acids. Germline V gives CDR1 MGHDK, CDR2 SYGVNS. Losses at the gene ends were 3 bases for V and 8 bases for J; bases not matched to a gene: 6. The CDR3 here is CASSEAGGRDSPLHF. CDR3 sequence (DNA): TGTGCCAGCAGTGAGGCAGGGGGCCGGGATTCACCCCTCCACTTT.

The CDR3 spells CASSPIIAGGSSGANVLTF. The CDR3, as DNA: TGTGCCAGCAGCCCAATCATAGCGGGGGGTAGCTCTGGGGCCAACGTCCTGACTTTC. The chain has TRBV4-2 and TRBJ2-6, with 10 bases lining up with TRBD2. V dropped 4 bases and J dropped 0; count of bases not matched to a gene: 9. The V gene's germline CDR1 is LGHNA and CDR2 YNFKEQ. This CDR3 is 19 amino acids long.

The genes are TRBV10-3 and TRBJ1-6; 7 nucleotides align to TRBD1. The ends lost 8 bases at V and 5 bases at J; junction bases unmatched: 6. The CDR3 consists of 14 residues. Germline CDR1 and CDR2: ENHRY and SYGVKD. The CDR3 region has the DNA TGTGCCATCGGAACAGGGGTAAATAATTCACCCCTCCACTTT. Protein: CAIGTGVNNSPLHF.

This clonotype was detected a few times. The CDR3 region is CASSSGTYNEQFF. Written as DNA, the CDR3 is TGTGCCAGCAGTTCCGGTACATACAATGAGCAGTTCTTC. This chain joins TRBV7-2 and TRBJ2-1; no definite D call. The CDR3 is 13 residues long. The ends were cut back, 6 bases at V and 4 bases at J, with 10 bases in the middle. The germline V gene encodes CDR1 SGHTA and CDR2 FQGNSA.

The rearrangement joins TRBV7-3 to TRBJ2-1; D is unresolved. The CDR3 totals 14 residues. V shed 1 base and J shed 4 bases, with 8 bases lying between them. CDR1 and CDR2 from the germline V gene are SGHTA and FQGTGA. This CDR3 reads CASSLRAAYNEQFF. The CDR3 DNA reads TGTGCCAGCAGCTTAAGGGCAGCGTACAATGAGCAGTTCTTC.

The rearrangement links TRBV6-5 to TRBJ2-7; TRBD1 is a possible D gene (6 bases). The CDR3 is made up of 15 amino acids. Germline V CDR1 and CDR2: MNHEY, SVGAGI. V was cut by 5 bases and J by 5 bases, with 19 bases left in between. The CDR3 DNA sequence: TGTGCCAGCAGTACCACAGCGGACAGAACCCACGAGCAGTACTTC. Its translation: CASSTTADRTHEQYF.

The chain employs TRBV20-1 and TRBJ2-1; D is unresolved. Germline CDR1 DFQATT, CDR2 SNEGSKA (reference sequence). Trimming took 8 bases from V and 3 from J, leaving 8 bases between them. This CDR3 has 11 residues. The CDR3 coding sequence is TGCAGTCTCGACGGCTACAATGAGCAGTTCTTC. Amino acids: CSLDGYNEQFF.

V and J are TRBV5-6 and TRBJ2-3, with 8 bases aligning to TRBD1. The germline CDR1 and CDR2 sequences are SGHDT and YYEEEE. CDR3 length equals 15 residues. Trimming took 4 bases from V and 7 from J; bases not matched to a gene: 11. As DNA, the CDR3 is TGTGCCAGCAGCACGACCGGGACAGGATCAAATACGCAGTATTTT. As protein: CASSTTGTGSNTQYF.

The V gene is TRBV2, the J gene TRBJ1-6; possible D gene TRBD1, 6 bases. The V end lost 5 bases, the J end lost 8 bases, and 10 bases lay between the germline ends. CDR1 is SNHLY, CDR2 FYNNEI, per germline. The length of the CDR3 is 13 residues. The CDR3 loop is CASSYYRDSPLHF. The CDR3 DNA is TGTGCCAGCAGTTACTACAGGGATTCACCCCTCCACTTT.

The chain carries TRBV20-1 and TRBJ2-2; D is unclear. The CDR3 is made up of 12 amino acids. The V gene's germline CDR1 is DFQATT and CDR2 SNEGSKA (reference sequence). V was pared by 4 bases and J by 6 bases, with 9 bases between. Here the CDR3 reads CSANRAAGELFF. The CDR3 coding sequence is TGCAGTGCTAATCGGGCGGCCGGGGAGCTGTTTTTT.

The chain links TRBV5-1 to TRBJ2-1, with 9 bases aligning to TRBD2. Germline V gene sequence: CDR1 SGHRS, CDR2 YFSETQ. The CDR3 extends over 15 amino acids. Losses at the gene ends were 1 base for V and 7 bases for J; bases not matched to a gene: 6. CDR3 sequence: CASSLIAGAPNEQFF. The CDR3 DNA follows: TGCGCCAGCAGCTTGATAGCGGGAGCGCCTAATGAGCAGTTCTTC.

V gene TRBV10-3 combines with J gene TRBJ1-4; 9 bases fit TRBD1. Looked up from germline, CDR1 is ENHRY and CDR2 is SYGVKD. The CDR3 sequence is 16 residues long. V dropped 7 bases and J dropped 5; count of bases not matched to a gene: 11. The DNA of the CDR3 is TGTGCCATCACTCAGAACCCCGGGACAGGGAATGAAAAACTGTTTTTT. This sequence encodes CAITQNPGTGNEKLFF.

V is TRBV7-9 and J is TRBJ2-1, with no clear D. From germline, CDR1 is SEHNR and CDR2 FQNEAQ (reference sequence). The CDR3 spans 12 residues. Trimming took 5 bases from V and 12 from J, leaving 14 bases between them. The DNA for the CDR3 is TGTGCCAGCAGCGGAGACGGACGCAGGCAGTTCTTC. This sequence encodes CASSGDGRRQFF.

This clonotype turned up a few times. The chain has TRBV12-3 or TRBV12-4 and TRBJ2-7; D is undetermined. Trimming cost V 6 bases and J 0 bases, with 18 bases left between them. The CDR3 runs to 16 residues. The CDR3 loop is CASSPRSRRSSYEQYF. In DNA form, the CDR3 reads TGTGCCAGCAGCCCTCGCTCACGTAGGAGCTCCTACGAGCAGTACTTC.

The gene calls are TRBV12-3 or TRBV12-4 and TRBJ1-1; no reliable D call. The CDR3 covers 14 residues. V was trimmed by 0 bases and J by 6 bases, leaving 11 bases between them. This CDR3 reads CASSLAGIGAEAFF. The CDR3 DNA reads TGTGCCAGCAGTTTAGCAGGGATTGGGGCTGAAGCTTTCTTT.

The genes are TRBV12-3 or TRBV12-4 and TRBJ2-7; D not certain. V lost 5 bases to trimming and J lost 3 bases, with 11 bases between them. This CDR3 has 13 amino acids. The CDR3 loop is CASSPRPSYEQYF. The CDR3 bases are TGTGCCAGCAGTCCCCGGCCTAGCTACGAGCAGTACTTC.

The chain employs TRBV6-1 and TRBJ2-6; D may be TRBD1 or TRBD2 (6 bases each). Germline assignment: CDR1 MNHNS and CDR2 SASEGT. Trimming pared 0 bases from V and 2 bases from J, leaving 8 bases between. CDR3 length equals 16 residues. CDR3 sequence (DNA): TGTGCCAGCAGTGAAGCGGGGGGCGCTGGGGCCAACGTCCTGACTTTC. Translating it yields CASSEAGGAGANVLTF.

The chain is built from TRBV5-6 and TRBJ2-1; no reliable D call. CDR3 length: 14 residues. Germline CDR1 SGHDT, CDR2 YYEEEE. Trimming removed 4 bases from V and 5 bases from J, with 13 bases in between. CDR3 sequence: CASSDKYNDNEQFF. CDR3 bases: TGTGCCAGCAGCGATAAGTACAATGACAATGAGCAGTTCTTC.

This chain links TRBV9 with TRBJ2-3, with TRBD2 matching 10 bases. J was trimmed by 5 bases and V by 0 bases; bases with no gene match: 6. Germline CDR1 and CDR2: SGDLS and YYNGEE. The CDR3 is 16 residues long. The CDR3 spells CASSVGTSGGGDTQYF. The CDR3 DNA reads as TGTGCCAGCAGCGTAGGGACTAGCGGCGGTGGAGATACGCAGTATTTT.

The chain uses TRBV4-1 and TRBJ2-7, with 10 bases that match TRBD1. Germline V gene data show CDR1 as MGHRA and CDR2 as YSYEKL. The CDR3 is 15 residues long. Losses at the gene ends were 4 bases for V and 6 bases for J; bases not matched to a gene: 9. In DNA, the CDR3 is TGCGCCAGCAGCCCGTTGGGACAGGGGTTGGGCGAGCAGTACTTC. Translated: CASSPLGQGLGEQYF.

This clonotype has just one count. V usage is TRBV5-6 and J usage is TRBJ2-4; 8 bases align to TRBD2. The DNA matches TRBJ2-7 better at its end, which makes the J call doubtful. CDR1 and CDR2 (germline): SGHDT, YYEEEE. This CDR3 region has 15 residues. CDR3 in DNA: TGTGCCAGCAGCGCAAGCCCGGGACTAGTAAGCGAGCAGTACTTC. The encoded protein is CASSASPGLVSEQYF.

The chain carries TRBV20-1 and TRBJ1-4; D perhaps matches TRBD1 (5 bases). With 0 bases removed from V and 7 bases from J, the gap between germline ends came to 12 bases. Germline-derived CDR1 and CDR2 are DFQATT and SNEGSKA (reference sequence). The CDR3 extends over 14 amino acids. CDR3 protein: CSAREARVTEKLFF. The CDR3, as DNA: TGCAGTGCTAGAGAGGCCAGGGTGACTGAAAAACTGTTTTTT.